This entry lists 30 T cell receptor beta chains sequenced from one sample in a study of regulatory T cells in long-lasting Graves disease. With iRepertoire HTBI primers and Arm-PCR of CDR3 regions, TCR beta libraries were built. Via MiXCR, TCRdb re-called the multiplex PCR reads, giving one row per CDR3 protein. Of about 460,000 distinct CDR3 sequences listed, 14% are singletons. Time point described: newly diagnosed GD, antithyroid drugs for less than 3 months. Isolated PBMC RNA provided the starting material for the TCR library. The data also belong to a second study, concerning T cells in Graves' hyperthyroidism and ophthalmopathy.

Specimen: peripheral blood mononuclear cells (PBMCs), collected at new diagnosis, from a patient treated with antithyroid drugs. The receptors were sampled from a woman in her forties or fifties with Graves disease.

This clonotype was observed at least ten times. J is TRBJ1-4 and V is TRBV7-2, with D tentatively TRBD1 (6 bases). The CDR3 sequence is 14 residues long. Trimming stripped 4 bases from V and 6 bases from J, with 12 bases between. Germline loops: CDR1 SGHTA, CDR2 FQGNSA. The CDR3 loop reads CASSWRQDDEKLFF. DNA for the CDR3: TGTGCCAGCAGCTGGAGACAGGATGATGAAAAACTGTTTTTT.

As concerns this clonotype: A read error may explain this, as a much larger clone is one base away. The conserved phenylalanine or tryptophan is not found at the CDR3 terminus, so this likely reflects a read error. CDR3: CASSLRDRDTEAFC. DNA of the CDR3: TGTGCCAGCTCACTCCGGGACAGGGACACTGAAGCTTTCTGT. V gene TRBV18 combines with J gene TRBJ1-1, with TRBD1 matching over 9 bases. The J segment lost 3 bases and the V segment lost 4 bases, leaving 3 bases of the junction unmatched. Germline loops: CDR1 KGHSH, CDR2 LQKENI. The CDR3 has 14 residues.

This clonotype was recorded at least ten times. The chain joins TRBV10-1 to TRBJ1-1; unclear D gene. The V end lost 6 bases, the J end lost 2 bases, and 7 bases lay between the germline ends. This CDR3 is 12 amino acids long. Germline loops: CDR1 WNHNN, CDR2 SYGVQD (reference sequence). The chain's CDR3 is CASSGFNTEAFF. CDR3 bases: TGCGCCAGCAGCGGATTTAACACTGAAGCTTTCTTT.

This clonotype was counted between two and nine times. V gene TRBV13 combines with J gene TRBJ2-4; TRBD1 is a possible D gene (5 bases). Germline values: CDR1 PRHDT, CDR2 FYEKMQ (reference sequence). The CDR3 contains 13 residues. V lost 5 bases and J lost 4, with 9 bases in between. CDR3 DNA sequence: TGTGCCAGCAGCCCCAGGACAAAAAACATTCAGTACTTC. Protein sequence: CASSPRTKNIQYF. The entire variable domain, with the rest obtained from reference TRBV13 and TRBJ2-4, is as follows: AAGVIQSPRHLIKEKRETATLKCYPIPRHDTVYWYQQGPGQDPQFLISFYEKMQSDKGSIPDRFSAQQFSDYHSELNMSSLELGDSALYFCASSPRTKNIQYFGAGTRLSVL.

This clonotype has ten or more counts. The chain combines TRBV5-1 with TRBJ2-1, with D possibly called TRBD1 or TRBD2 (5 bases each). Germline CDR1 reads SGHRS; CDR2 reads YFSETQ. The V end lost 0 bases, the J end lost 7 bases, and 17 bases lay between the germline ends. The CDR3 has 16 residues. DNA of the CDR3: TGCGCCAGCAGCTTGGTAGGGGCGGGCGGAGCGAATGAGCAGTTCTTC. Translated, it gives CASSLVGAGGANEQFF.

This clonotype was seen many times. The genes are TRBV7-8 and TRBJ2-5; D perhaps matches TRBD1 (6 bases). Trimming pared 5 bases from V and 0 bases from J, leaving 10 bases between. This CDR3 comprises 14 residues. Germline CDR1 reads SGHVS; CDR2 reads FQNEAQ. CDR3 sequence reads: CASSVGQYQETQYF. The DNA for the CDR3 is TGTGCCAGCAGCGTCGGACAGTACCAAGAGACCCAGTACTTC.

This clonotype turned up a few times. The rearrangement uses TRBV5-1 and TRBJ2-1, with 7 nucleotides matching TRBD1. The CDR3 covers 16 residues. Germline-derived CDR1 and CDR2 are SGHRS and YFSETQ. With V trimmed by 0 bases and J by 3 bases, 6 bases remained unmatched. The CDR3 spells CASSLAGQGDYNEQFF. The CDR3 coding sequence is TGCGCCAGCAGCTTGGCCGGGCAGGGGGACTACAATGAGCAGTTCTTC.

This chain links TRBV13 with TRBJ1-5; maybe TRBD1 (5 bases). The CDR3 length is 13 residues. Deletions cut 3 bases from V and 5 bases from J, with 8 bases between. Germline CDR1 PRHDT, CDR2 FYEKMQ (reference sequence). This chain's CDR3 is CASSFGRDQPQHF. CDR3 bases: TGTGCCAGCAGCTTCGGCAGGGATCAGCCCCAGCATTTT.

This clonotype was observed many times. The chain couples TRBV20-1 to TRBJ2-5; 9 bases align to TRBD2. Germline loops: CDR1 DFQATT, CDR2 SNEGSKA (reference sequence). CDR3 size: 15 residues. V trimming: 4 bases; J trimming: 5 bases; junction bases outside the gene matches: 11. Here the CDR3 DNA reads TGCAGTGCTACCCGGCGGGAGGGTGGCGGGGAGACCCAGTACTTC. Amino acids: CSATRREGGGETQYF.

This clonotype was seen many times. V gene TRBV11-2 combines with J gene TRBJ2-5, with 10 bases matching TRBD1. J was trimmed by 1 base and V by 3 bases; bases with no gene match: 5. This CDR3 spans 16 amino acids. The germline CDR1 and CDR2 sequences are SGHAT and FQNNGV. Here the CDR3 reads CASSLRTGGTQETQYF. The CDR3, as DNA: TGTGCCAGCAGCTTGAGGACAGGGGGGACCCAAGAGACCCAGTACTTC. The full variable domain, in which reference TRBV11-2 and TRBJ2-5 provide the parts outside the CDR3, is EAGVAQSPRYKIIEKRQSVAFWCNPISGHATLYWYQQILGQGPKLLIQFQNNGVVDDSQLPKDRFSAERLKGVDSTLKIQPAKLEDSAVYLCASSLRTGGTQETQYFGPGTRLLVL.

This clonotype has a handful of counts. The CDR3 is CSARDPPLNTDTQYF. CDR3 sequence (DNA): TGCAGTGCTAGAGATCCTCCTCTCAACACAGATACGCAGTATTTT. The chain uses TRBV20-1 and TRBJ2-3; no clear D gene. Germline V gives CDR1 DFQATT, CDR2 SNEGSKA (reference sequence). The CDR3 sequence is 15 residues long. V lost 0 bases, J lost 2 bases, and 12 bases lay in between.

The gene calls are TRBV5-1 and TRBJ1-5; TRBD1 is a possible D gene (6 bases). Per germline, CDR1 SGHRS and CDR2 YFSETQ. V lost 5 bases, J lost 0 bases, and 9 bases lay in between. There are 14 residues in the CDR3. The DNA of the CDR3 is TGCGCCAGCAGGGCAGGGGATAGCAATCAGCCCCAGCATTTT. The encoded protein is CASRAGDSNQPQHF. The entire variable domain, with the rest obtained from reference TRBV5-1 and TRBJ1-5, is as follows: KAGVTQTPRYLIKTRGQQVTLSCSPISGHRSVSWYQQTPGQGLQFLFEYFSETQRNKGNFPGRFSGRQFSNSRSEMNVSTLELGDSALYLCASRAGDSNQPQHFGDGTRLSIL.

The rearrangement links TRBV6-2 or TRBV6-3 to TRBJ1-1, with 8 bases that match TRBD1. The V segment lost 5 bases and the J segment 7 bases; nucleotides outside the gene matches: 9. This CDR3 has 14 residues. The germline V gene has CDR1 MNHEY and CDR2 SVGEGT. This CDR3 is CASSRPTGVGEAFF. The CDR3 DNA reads TGTGCCAGCAGTCGCCCGACAGGGGTGGGTGAAGCTTTCTTT.

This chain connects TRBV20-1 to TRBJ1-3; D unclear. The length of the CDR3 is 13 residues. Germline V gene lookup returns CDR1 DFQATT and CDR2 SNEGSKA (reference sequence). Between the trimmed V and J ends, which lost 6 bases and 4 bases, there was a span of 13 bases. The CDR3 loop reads CSAQRTEGNTIYF. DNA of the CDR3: TGCAGTGCACAAAGGACTGAAGGAAACACCATATATTTT.

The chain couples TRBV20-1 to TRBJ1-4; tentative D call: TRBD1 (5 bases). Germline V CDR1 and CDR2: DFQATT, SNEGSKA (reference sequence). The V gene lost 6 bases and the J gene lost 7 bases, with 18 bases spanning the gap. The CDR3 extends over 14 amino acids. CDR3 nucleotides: TGCAGTGCCCCCAGGCCCGGGGCGGTTGAAAAACTGTTTTTT. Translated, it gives CSAPRPGAVEKLFF.

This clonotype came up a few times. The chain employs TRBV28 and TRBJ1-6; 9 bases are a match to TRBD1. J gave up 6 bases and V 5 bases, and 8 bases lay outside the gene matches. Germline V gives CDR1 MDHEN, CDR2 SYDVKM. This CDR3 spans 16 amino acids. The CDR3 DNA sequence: TGTGCCAGCAGTCCCAGGACAGGGGTGGGTAATTCACCCCTCCACTTT. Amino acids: CASSPRTGVGNSPLHF.

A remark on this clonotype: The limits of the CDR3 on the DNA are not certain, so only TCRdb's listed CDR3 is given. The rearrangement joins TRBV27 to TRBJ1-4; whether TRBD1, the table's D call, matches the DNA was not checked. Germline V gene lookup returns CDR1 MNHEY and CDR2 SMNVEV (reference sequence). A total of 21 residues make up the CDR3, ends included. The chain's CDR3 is CASSSGLYNEQFFGPGEKLFF.

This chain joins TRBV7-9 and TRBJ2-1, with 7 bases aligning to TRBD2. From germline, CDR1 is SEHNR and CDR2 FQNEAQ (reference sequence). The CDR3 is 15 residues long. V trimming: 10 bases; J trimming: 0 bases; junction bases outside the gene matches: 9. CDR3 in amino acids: CATSGGWSSYNEQFF. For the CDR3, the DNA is TGTGCCACTAGCGGCGGATGGAGCTCCTACAATGAGCAGTTCTTC.

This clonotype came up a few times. The CDR3 spells CATSDWGDRAGEQFF. The CDR3 nucleotides read TGTGCCACCAGTGATTGGGGGGACAGGGCGGGTGAGCAGTTCTTC. The J gene is TRBJ2-1, the V gene TRBV24-1; 9 bases are a match to TRBD1. V lost 2 bases, J lost 9 bases, and 7 bases stayed unmatched. The CDR3 totals 15 residues. Germline V gene lookup returns CDR1 KGHDR and CDR2 SFDVKD.

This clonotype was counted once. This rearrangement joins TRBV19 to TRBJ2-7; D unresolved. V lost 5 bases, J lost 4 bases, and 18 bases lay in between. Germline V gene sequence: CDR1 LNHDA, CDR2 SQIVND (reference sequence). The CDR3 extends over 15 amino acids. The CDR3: CASSVGSLPIYEQYF. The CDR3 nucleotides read TGTGCCAGTAGTGTTGGCAGCCTACCTATTTACGAGCAGTACTTC.

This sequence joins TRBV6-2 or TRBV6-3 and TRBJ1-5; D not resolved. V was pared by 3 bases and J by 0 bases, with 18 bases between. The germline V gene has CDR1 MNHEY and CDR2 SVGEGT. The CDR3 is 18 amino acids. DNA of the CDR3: TGTGCCAGCAGTTATGTAATCCTTCTTGGGTATAGCAATCAGCCCCAGCATTTT. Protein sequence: CASSYVILLGYSNQPQHF.

The CDR3 bases are TGCAGCGCCGGGACAGGTGAGGCCACTGAAGCTTTCTTT. Its translation: CSAGTGEATEAFF. The chain has TRBV29-1 and TRBJ1-1; 8 bases map to TRBD1. Germline V gene sequence: CDR1 SQVTM, CDR2 ANQGSEA. J was trimmed by 4 bases and V by 7 bases; bases with no gene match: 8. The CDR3 spans 13 residues. Full variable domain (remainder filled in from reference TRBV29-1 and TRBJ1-1): SAVISQKPSRDICQRGTSLTIQCQVDSQVTMMFWYRQQPGQSLTLIATANQGSEATYESGFVIDKFPISRPNLTFSTLTVSNMSPEDSSIYLCSAGTGEATEAFFGQGTRLTVV.

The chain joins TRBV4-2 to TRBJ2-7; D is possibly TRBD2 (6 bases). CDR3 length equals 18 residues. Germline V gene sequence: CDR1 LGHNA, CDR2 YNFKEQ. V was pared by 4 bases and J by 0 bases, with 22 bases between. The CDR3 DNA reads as TGTGCCAGCAGCCTAACGGAGGGTGGGCGATGGAGCTCCTACGAGCAGTACTTC. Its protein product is CASSLTEGGRWSSYEQYF.

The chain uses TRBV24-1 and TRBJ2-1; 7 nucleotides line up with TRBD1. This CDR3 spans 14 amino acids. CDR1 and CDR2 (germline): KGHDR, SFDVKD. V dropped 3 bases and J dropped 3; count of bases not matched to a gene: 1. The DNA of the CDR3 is TGTGCCACCAGTGATGGGACAGACTACAATGAGCAGTTCTTC. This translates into CATSDGTDYNEQFF.

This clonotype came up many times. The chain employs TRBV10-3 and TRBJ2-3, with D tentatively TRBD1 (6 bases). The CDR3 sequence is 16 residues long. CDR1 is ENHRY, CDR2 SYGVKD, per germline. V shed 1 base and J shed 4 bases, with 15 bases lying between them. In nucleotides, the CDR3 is TGTGCCATCAGTGAGTTTGGTAGGGGGAATGCAGATACGCAGTATTTT. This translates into CAISEFGRGNADTQYF.

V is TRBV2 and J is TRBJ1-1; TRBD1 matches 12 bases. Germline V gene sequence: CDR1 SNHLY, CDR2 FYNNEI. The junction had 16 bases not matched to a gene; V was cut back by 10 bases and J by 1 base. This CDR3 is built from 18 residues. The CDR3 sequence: CATNTLDRDRGQNTEAFF. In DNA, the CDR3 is TGTGCCACCAACACCCTTGACCGGGACAGGGGGCAGAACACTGAAGCTTTCTTT.

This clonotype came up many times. CDR3 in DNA: TGTGCCAGCATTCGTCTGGGACAGGGTCTTAACGGGGAGCTGTTTTTT. Translation: CASIRLGQGLNGELFF. The chain recombines TRBV13 with TRBJ2-2; 9 nucleotides align to TRBD1. The CDR3 consists of 16 residues. V dropped 7 bases and J dropped 7; count of bases not matched to a gene: 13. Germline V gene sequence: CDR1 PRHDT, CDR2 FYEKMQ (reference sequence).

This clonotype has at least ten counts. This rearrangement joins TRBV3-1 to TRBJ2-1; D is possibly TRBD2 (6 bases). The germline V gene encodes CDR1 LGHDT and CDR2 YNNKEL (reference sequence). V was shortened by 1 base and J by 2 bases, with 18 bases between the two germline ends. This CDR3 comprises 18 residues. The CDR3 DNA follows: TGTGCCAGCAGCCAAGGGGGACTTAATCAGGCTACCTACAATGAGCAGTTCTTC. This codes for CASSQGGLNQATYNEQFF.

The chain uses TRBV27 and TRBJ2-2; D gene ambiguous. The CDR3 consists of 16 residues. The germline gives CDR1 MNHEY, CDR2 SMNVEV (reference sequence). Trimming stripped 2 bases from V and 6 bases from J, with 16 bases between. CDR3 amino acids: CASSLGLGFSPGELFF. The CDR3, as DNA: TGTGCCAGCAGTTTAGGATTGGGATTCTCACCCGGGGAGCTGTTTTTT.

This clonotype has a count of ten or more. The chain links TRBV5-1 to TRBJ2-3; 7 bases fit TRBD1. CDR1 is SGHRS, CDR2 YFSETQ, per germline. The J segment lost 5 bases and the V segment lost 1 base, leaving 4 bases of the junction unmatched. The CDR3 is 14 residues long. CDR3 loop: CASSLKDREDTQYF. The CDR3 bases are TGCGCCAGCAGCTTGAAAGACAGGGAAGATACGCAGTATTTT.